The T cell receptor beta chain described here comes from a study of blood T cell repertoires in COVID-19. Overall study: The United States, Italy and Spain provided the acute and convalescent COVID-19 samples. From T cells, B-cell-depleted T cells, or PBMCs came the material, which was cDNA or gDNA.

Germline values: CDR1 SGHDT, CDR2 YYEEEE. V lost 2 bases and J lost 2, with 4 bases in between. The CDR3 is made up of 13 amino acids. Methods used by the authors: Estimation of nucleated cell counts relied on the amplification of reference gene primers. Here immunoSEQ multiplex PCR was the method, and the copy in TCRdb shows in-frame clones only, minus some. Clonal size and the V and J genes are those of that table, whereas D and trimming came from the DNA. The sample has 160,000 or so clones, approximately 80% seen once. The clonotype comes from a man aged 55 to 70 with acute or convalescent COVID-19. Sequencing was carried out using peripheral blood. The V gene is TRBV5-6, the J gene TRBJ1-4; D uncertain. For the CDR3, the DNA is TGTGCCAGCAGCTTCGCGACTAATGAAAAACTGTTTTTT. Translated, it gives CASSFATNEKLFF.